The 26 T cell receptor beta chains reported below all come from one sample, sequenced in a study of identical twins. TCRdb passed the 5' RACE reads through MiXCR, listing each CDR3 protein once. The sample records 430,000 or so distinct CDR3 sequences, roughly 26% being singletons. These sequences were also reported in another study, on T cells expressing NK-cell markers.

The specimen sequenced was CD4+ T cells sorted from blood. All receptors come from a woman under 30 in good health.

This rearrangement joins TRBV18 to TRBJ1-1; D is undetermined. This CDR3 is built from 17 residues. Between the trimmed V and J ends, which lost 3 bases and 4 bases, there was a span of 21 bases. Germline CDR1 and CDR2: KGHSH and LQKENI. DNA for the CDR3: TGTGCCAGCTCACCCCTGGAAGCCTGGGCCGCGGGCACTGAAGCTTTCTTT. Its protein product is CASSPLEAWAAGTEAFF. Supplemented by reference TRBV18 and TRBJ1-1, the full variable domain reads NAGVMQNPRHLVRRRGQEARLRCSPMKGHSHVYWYRQLPEEGLKFMVYLQKENIIDESGMPKERFSAEFPKEGPSILRIQQVVRGDSAAYFCASSPLEAWAAGTEAFFGQGTRLTVV.

The chain employs TRBV10-3 and TRBJ2-1; TRBD2 is a possible D gene (6 bases). V lost 2 bases to trimming and J lost 9 bases, with 8 bases between them. Germline CDR1 reads ENHRY; CDR2 reads SYGVKD. This CDR3 has 12 amino acids. In DNA form, the CDR3 reads TGTGCCATCAGTGAGAACGGGGGTGAGCAGTTCTTC. This sequence encodes CAISENGGEQFF.

This clonotype showed up just a few times. V usage is TRBV5-6 and J usage is TRBJ1-1; 8 positions match TRBD1. Germline CDR1 is SGHDT and CDR2 is YYEEEE. CDR3 size: 13 residues. The ends lost 3 bases at V and 6 bases at J; junction bases unmatched: 4. The CDR3 protein is CASSYRGFSEAFF. The CDR3 region has the DNA TGTGCCAGCAGCTACAGGGGGTTCTCTGAAGCTTTCTTT.

The chain joins TRBV11-2 to TRBJ2-7; maybe TRBD2 (5 bases). The CDR3 covers 12 residues. Trimming took 5 bases from V and 5 from J, leaving 10 bases between them. Germline CDR1 and CDR2: SGHAT and FQNNGV. This chain's CDR3 is CASSPLRDEQYF. CDR3 sequence (DNA): TGTGCCAGCAGCCCTCTGAGGGACGAGCAGTACTTC.

The chain recombines TRBV5-1 with TRBJ2-2, with a weak D call TRBD1 (6 bases). V shed 0 bases and J shed 6 bases, with 12 bases lying between them. Germline CDR1 reads SGHRS; CDR2 reads YFSETQ. CDR3 length: 15 residues. CDR3 in DNA: TGCGCCAGCAGCTTGGACAGGGCAGGTTCCGGGGAGCTGTTTTTT. Protein product: CASSLDRAGSGELFF.

This clonotype showed up just a few times. This chain joins TRBV7-9 and TRBJ1-1; 7 bases map to TRBD1. Germline CDR1 is SEHNR and CDR2 is FQNEAQ (reference sequence). The CDR3 is made up of 15 amino acids. V was clipped by 5 bases and J by 1 base; unmatched bases: 7. The CDR3: CASSTGDRKNTEAFF. The CDR3 region has the DNA TGTGCCAGCAGCACGGGGGACAGAAAGAACACTGAAGCTTTCTTT.

This clonotype was counted between two and nine times. This chain joins TRBV5-1 and TRBJ1-2; 9 bases line up with TRBD1. Germline lookup yields CDR1 SGHRS and CDR2 YFSETQ. The CDR3 consists of 15 residues. The trim removed 5 bases at V and 3 bases at J, leaving 8 bases unmatched. The CDR3 region has the DNA TGCGCCAGCAGTCAAACAGGGGGCGCGGACTATGGCTACACCTTC. This translates into CASSQTGGADYGYTF.

The sample holds a few counts of this clonotype. V and J are TRBV7-3 and TRBJ2-5; D might be TRBD1 or TRBD2, each matching 6 bases. The CDR3 spans 13 residues. Trimming took off 3 bases at V and 5 bases at J, with 10 bases between the two ends. Germline CDR1 and CDR2: SGHTA and FQGTGA. The CDR3 bases are TGTGCCAGCAGCTTCCAAGGGGGGGAGACCCAGTACTTC. This gives the protein CASSFQGGETQYF.

This clonotype was counted between two and nine times. The gene calls are TRBV7-2 and TRBJ1-4, with 7 bases identical to TRBD1. After removal of 5 bases from V and 4 bases from J, the junction contained 4 bases not matched to a gene. Germline CDR1 reads SGHTA; CDR2 reads FQGNSA. This CDR3 spans 14 amino acids. The CDR3 is CASSQDRLNEKLFF. CDR3 DNA sequence: TGTGCCAGCAGCCAGGACAGGCTTAATGAAAAACTGTTTTTT.

This clonotype was observed once. The V gene is TRBV11-2, the J gene TRBJ2-1; no clear D. There are 13 residues in the CDR3. Between the trimmed V and J ends, which lost 0 bases and 6 bases, there was a span of 6 bases. Germline CDR1 and CDR2: SGHAT and FQNNGV. The DNA for the CDR3 is TGTGCCAGCAGCTTAGACTACCCCAATGAGCAGTTCTTC. Residues: CASSLDYPNEQFF.

This clonotype was observed a few times. The chain employs TRBV6-2 or TRBV6-3 and TRBJ2-1; TRBD2 matches 8 bases. Per the germline V gene, CDR1 is MNHEY and CDR2 is SVGEGT. The CDR3 contains 13 residues. V lost 5 bases to trimming and J lost 9 bases; unmatched junction nucleotides: 6. The CDR3, as DNA: TGTGCCAGCAGTCCGACCGCGGGAGGTGAGCAGTTCTTC. It codes for CASSPTAGGEQFF.

V gene TRBV7-9 combines with J gene TRBJ2-5; 14 nucleotides align to TRBD2. Germline trimming cut 5 bases from V and 5 bases from J; bases unmatched to any gene: 10. This CDR3 has 17 amino acids. Germline CDR1 SEHNR, CDR2 FQNEAQ (reference sequence). The CDR3 DNA follows: TGTGCCAGCAGCCCCCGGACTAGCGGGGGGATAGGGGAGACCCAGTACTTC. Residues: CASSPRTSGGIGETQYF.

This clonotype was counted only a few times. The V call is TRBV4-2, the J call TRBJ1-5, with 8 bases identical to TRBD1. V shed 4 bases and J 0 bases; nucleotides not matched to a gene: 5. This CDR3 spans 16 amino acids. CDR1 LGHNA and CDR2 YNFKEQ come from the germline V gene. The CDR3 DNA reads as TGTGCCAGCAGCCGCAAGACAGGGGATAGCAATCAGCCCCAGCATTTT. Residues: CASSRKTGDSNQPQHF.

This chain uses TRBV12-3 or TRBV12-4 with TRBJ2-2; possible D gene TRBD1, 5 bases. Trimming took off 7 bases at V and 4 bases at J, with 16 bases between the two ends. The CDR3 covers 15 residues. The chain's CDR3 is CASTKGVLGTGELFF. CDR3 DNA: TGTGCCAGCACCAAAGGGGTGTTGGGCACCGGGGAGCTGTTTTTT.

This chain links TRBV3-1 with TRBJ2-7; 7 nucleotides align to TRBD2. CDR1 and CDR2 (germline): LGHDT, YNNKEL (reference sequence). The CDR3 length is 16 residues. Unmatched junction bases numbered 7, after V lost 2 bases and J lost 0 bases. The CDR3 protein is CASSQSLAVSSYEQYF. The CDR3 DNA reads as TGTGCCAGCAGCCAATCCCTAGCGGTTAGCTCCTACGAGCAGTACTTC.

The V call is TRBV20-1, the J call TRBJ2-3, with TRBD1 matching over 10 bases. CDR1 is DFQATT, CDR2 SNEGSKA, per germline (reference sequence). After removal of 5 bases from V and 2 bases from J, the junction contained 10 bases not matched to a gene. This CDR3 region has 16 residues. CDR3 coding DNA: TGCAGTGCTGGTGTACAGGGACAGGGGTTCACAGATACGCAGTATTTT. This encodes CSAGVQGQGFTDTQYF.

The rearrangement links TRBV20-1 to TRBJ1-1; D unresolved. Germline V gene lookup returns CDR1 DFQATT and CDR2 SNEGSKA (reference sequence). This CDR3 has 13 residues. V lost 0 bases and J lost 9, with 14 bases in between. The CDR3 is CSAREGFVVKAFF. CDR3 DNA: TGCAGTGCTAGAGAAGGTTTCGTGGTAAAAGCTTTCTTT.

The J gene is TRBJ2-2, the V gene TRBV5-4; 9 bases fit TRBD1. The J segment lost 5 bases and the V segment lost 0 bases, leaving 2 bases of the junction unmatched. Germline loops: CDR1 SGHNT, CDR2 YYREEE (reference sequence). The CDR3 length is 15 residues. The CDR3: CASSLDRGRTGELFF. In nucleotides, the CDR3 is TGTGCCAGCAGCTTGGACAGGGGGCGGACCGGGGAGCTGTTTTTT.

This clonotype was seen more than once but under ten times. This chain joins TRBV20-1 and TRBJ2-1, with D uncertain. The CDR3 sequence is 13 residues long. Trimming left V 6 bases short and J 4 bases short, with 13 bases between. Germline V gene lookup returns CDR1 DFQATT and CDR2 SNEGSKA (reference sequence). The CDR3 loop is CSAPRGAYNEQFF. The CDR3 DNA sequence: TGCAGTGCCCCAAGAGGCGCTTACAATGAGCAGTTCTTC.

CDR3 loop: CASSLGPGTSGDTQYF. The DNA of the CDR3 is TGTGCCAGCAGCTTGGGGCCAGGGACTAGCGGTGACACGCAGTATTTT. The chain is built from TRBV7-3 and TRBJ2-3; TRBD2 agrees at 11 bases. The junction had 11 bases not matched to a gene; V was cut back by 3 bases and J by 9 bases. CDR1 is SGHTA, CDR2 FQGTGA, per germline. The CDR3 runs to 16 residues.

The chain has TRBV27 and TRBJ2-1, with TRBD2 identical over 11 bases. Trimming removed 3 bases from V and 9 bases from J; junction bases left unmatched: 7. Germline CDR1 MNHEY, CDR2 SMNVEV (reference sequence). The CDR3 extends over 15 amino acids. The CDR3 DNA reads as TGTGCCAGCAGTTTGAAGCTAGCGGGAGGAGGTGAGCAGTTCTTC. Amino acid sequence: CASSLKLAGGGEQFF.

The chain employs TRBV6-5 and TRBJ2-7, with a weak D call TRBD1 (5 bases). The germline gives CDR1 MNHEY, CDR2 SVGAGI. The length of the CDR3 is 14 residues. Trimming took 2 bases from V and 1 from J, leaving 9 bases between them. For the CDR3, the DNA is TGTGCCAGCAGTTACGGGGCATTTTCCTACGAGCAGTACTTC. Encoded protein: CASSYGAFSYEQYF.

This clonotype was seen a few times. The gene calls are TRBV6-2 or TRBV6-3 and TRBJ2-1; 8 nucleotides align to TRBD2. CDR1 and CDR2 from the germline V gene are MNHEY and SVGEGT. There are 14 residues in the CDR3. The J segment lost 3 bases and the V segment lost 4 bases, leaving 2 bases of the junction unmatched. DNA of the CDR3: TGTGCCAGCAGTTGGGCGGGAGGCTACAATGAGCAGTTCTTC. Translated: CASSWAGGYNEQFF.

The gene calls are TRBV20-1 and TRBJ2-2; TRBD2 aligns across 9 bases. The CDR3 is 16 residues long. In germline, CDR1 is DFQATT, CDR2 SNEGSKA (reference sequence). After removal of 4 bases from V and 0 bases from J, the junction contained 6 bases not matched to a gene. This chain's CDR3 is CSATSSGEPNTGELFF. The DNA for the CDR3 is TGCAGTGCTACTTCTAGCGGGGAGCCGAACACCGGGGAGCTGTTTTTT.

This clonotype appeared a few times. The chain uses TRBV18 and TRBJ2-7; possibly TRBD2 for D (5 bases). Germline CDR1 reads KGHSH; CDR2 reads LQKENI. The CDR3 totals 13 residues. The V end lost 3 bases, the J end lost 6 bases, and 12 bases lay between the germline ends. CDR3 DNA: TGTGCCAGCTCACCGACGGCGGGCCGCGAGCAGTACTTC. Translation: CASSPTAGREQYF.

There are a few counts of this clonotype. The rearrangement links TRBV27 to TRBJ2-3; perhaps TRBD1 as D (5 bases). This CDR3 has 13 residues. V was clipped by 2 bases and J by 6 bases, with 9 bases between them. Germline V gene sequence: CDR1 MNHEY, CDR2 SMNVEV (reference sequence). CDR3 amino acids: CASSLAGLDTQYF. The CDR3 DNA is TGTGCCAGCAGTTTAGCAGGGTTGGATACGCAGTATTTT.